Listed below are T cell receptor beta chains from one sample, sequenced in a study of shared clonotypes between healthy human individuals. Measured with immunoSEQ multiplex PCR; TCRdb has only the in-frame clones, and not every one. The sample lists about 1 million clones, approximately 70% seen once, with approximately 1.5% in the top ten. Input material: memory CD4+ T cells sorted from blood. All receptors derive from a man younger than 35 in good health. The CDR3 runs from the conserved cysteine through the conserved F or W. A D gene is named only where the DNA matches it firmly. Some rows have no size entry. The others give once, few or many, or a class for an expanded clone.

V: TRBV10-3
length: 15
J: TRBJ2-5
D: .
size: .
CDR3: CAISESDPSEETQYF
DNA: TGTGCCATCAGTGAGTCTGACCCCTCGGAAGAGACCCAGTACTTC

V: TRBV15
length: 15
J: TRBJ2-7
D: .
size: .
CDR3: CATSSPSGVAGEQYF
DNA: TGTGCCACCAGCAGCCCTTCGGGCGTGGCCGGCGAGCAGTACTTC

V: TRBV9
length: 15
J: TRBJ1-6
D: TRBD1
size: .
CDR3: CASSVKNRGNSPLHF
DNA: TGTGCCAGCAGCGTAAAAAACAGGGGGAATTCACCCCTCCACTTT

V: TRBV29-1
length: 12
J: TRBJ1-5
D: TRBD1
size: .
CDR3: CSVQTGGQPQHF
DNA: TGCAGCGTTCAGACAGGGGGACAGCCCCAGCATTTT

V: TRBV5-1
length: 17
J: TRBJ2-1
D: TRBD1
size: .
CDR3: CASSPDRGRLGYNEQFF
DNA: TGCGCCAGCAGCCCCGACAGGGGGCGCTTGGGATACAATGAGCAGTTCTTC

V: TRBV7-9
length: 13
J: TRBJ2-3
D: .
size: .
CDR3: CASSLAVSATQYF
DNA: TGTGCCAGCAGCTTAGCGGTGTCGGCGACGCAGTATTTT

V: TRBV6-1
length: 15
J: TRBJ2-5
D: TRBD2
size: .
CDR3: CASSDLAGGRETQYF
DNA: TGTGCCAGCAGTGATCTAGCGGGAGGGAGGGAGACCCAGTACTTC

V: TRBV6-1
length: 15
J: TRBJ1-1
D: .
size: once
CDR3: CASSEYLGANTEAFF
DNA: TGTGCCAGCAGTGAATACCTCGGAGCTAACACTGAAGCTTTCTTT

V: TRBV7-9
length: 11
J: TRBJ1-1
D: .
size: .
CDR3: CASSPGYGAFF
DNA: TGTGCCAGCAGCCCAGGGTATGGAGCTTTCTTT

V: TRBV2
length: 16
J: TRBJ2-4
D: TRBD2
size: .
CDR3: CASRVPGTTAGNIQYF
DNA: TGTGCCAGCAGAGTTCCCGGGACTACCGCCGGAAACATTCAGTACTTC

V: TRBV10-2
length: 13
J: TRBJ2-7
D: TRBD1
size: .
CDR3: CASRTTGSHEQYF
DNA: TGCGCCAGCAGGACGACAGGGTCCCACGAGCAGTACTTC

V: TRBV27
length: 12
J: TRBJ1-1
D: .
size: once
CDR3: CASSGPNTEAFF
DNA: TGTGCCAGCTCGGGACCAAACACTGAAGCTTTCTTT

V: TRBV5-4
length: 16
J: TRBJ2-4
D: .
size: .
CDR3: CASSWTDPGAKNIQYF
DNA: TGTGCCAGCAGCTGGACCGATCCCGGGGCCAAAAACATTCAGTACTTC

V: TRBV7-2
length: 14
J: TRBJ2-7
D: .
size: .
CDR3: CASSLQHGEYEQYF
DNA: TGTGCCAGCAGCTTACAGCACGGGGAGTACGAGCAGTACTTC

V: TRBV19
length: 13
J: TRBJ2-7
D: .
size: many
CDR3: CASSSRGASEQYF
DNA: TGTGCCAGTAGTTCACGCGGGGCGAGTGAGCAGTACTTC

V: TRBV6-1
length: 13
J: TRBJ1-4
D: .
size: few
CDR3: CAILAGWGEKLFF
DNA: TGTGCCATCCTGGCAGGGTGGGGGGAAAAACTGTTTTTT

V: TRBV23-1
length: 13
J: TRBJ2-1
D: TRBD1
size: .
CDR3: CANPLTGDNEQFF
DNA: TGCGCCAACCCCCTGACAGGGGACAATGAGCAGTTCTTC

V: TRBV5-1
length: 16
J: TRBJ2-2
D: .
size: .
CDR3: CASSPPGRGYTGELFF
DNA: TGCGCCAGCAGCCCGCCCGGGCGCGGCTACACCGGGGAGCTGTTTTTT

V: TRBV15
length: 15
J: TRBJ2-5
D: .
size: few
CDR3: CATSRGLESQETQYF
DNA: TGTGCCACCAGCAGGGGGTTGGAGTCACAAGAGACCCAGTACTTC

V: TRBV30
length: 12
J: TRBJ1-1
D: .
size: few
CDR3: CAWSKLQTEAFF
DNA: TGTGCCTGGAGCAAGCTACAGACTGAAGCTTTCTTT

V: TRBV6-1
length: 14
J: TRBJ1-1
D: TRBD1
size: .
CDR3: CASRNRGAGTEAFF
DNA: TGTGCCAGCAGAAACAGGGGCGCGGGCACTGAAGCTTTCTTT

V: TRBV4-1
length: 16
J: TRBJ2-7
D: TRBD2
size: .
CDR3: CASSQESGGGIDEQYF
DNA: TGCGCCAGCAGCCAAGAAAGCGGGGGGGGTATCGACGAGCAGTACTTC

V: TRBV7-2
length: 14
J: TRBJ2-7
D: .
size: .
CDR3: CASSTVSSTYEQYF
DNA: TGTGCCAGCAGCACAGTGAGTAGTACATACGAGCAGTACTTC

V: TRBV7-8
length: 15
J: TRBJ2-1
D: TRBD2
size: .
CDR3: CASSLGRGGLNEQFF
DNA: TGTGCCAGCAGCTTAGGACGGGGGGGCCTCAATGAGCAGTTCTTC

V: TRBV6-1
length: 16
J: TRBJ2-5
D: TRBD2
size: .
CDR3: CASSEAVGLAGETQYF
DNA: TGTGCCAGCAGTGAAGCTGTCGGACTAGCCGGGGAGACCCAGTACTTC

V: TRBV5-5
length: 15
J: TRBJ1-5
D: .
size: many
CDR3: CASIYQGNSNQPQHF
DNA: TGTGCCAGCATTTATCAGGGAAATAGCAATCAGCCCCAGCATTTT

V: TRBV11-2
length: 12
J: TRBJ1-1
D: .
size: once
CDR3: CASSPQYTEAFF
DNA: TGTGCCAGCAGCCCCCAGTATACTGAAGCTTTCTTT

V: TRBV2
length: 18
J: TRBJ1-3
D: .
size: .
CDR3: CASRRGAGQDRSGNTIYF
DNA: TGTGCCAGCAGGAGAGGGGCGGGACAAGACCGCTCTGGAAACACCATATATTTT

V: TRBV7-9
length: 15
J: TRBJ2-7
D: .
size: .
CDR3: CASSLGSRTLGEQYF
DNA: TGTGCCAGCAGCTTAGGGTCCAGAACCTTAGGCGAGCAGTACTTC

V: TRBV28
length: 15
J: TRBJ2-1
D: .
size: .
CDR3: CASSPVRVSYNEQFF
DNA: TGTGCCAGCAGTCCTGTCAGGGTATCCTACAATGAGCAGTTCTTC

V: TRBV10-3
length: 15
J: TRBJ2-2
D: .
size: once
CDR3: CAISEGNPNTGELFF
DNA: TGTGCCATCAGTGAGGGCAACCCGAACACCGGGGAGCTGTTTTTT

V: TRBV5-4
length: 13
J: TRBJ2-3
D: .
size: .
CDR3: CASSLERGDTQYF
DNA: TGTGCCAGCAGCTTGGAGAGGGGGGATACGCAGTATTTT

V: TRBV28
length: 16
J: TRBJ1-5
D: TRBD1
size: .
CDR3: CASSSLTGGGNQPQHF
DNA: TGTGCCAGCAGTTCCCTAACAGGGGGCGGGAATCAGCCCCAGCATTTT

V: TRBV28
length: 17
J: TRBJ1-4
D: .
size: .
CDR3: CASSLTGRGLVNEKLFF
DNA: TGTGCCAGCAGCCTAACAGGGAGAGGTTTGGTAAATGAAAAACTGTTTTTT

V: TRBV6-1
length: 12
J: TRBJ1-2
D: TRBD1
size: .
CDR3: CASRGGVYGYTF
DNA: TGTGCCAGCAGAGGGGGCGTCTATGGCTACACCTTC

V: TRBV15
length: 16
J: TRBJ2-7
D: .
size: .
CDR3: CATSRRTSSRKYEQYF
DNA: TGTGCCACCAGCCGGCGGACATCTTCTCGAAAGTACGAGCAGTACTTC